The sequence of this TCR beta chain was determined in a study of blood T cell repertoires in COVID-19. The protocol was immunoSEQ multiplex PCR, while the TCRdb copy is restricted to in-frame clones and leaves out a portion. The data show approximately 300,000 clones, approximately 83% seen once. V dropped 2 bases and J dropped 3 bases, with 7 bases sitting between them. The germline V gene encodes CDR1 MGHDK and CDR2 SYGVNS. The CDR3 totals 14 residues. The chain links TRBV25-1 to TRBJ1-4; D not resolved. This TCR came from a woman aged 25-40 years who had recovered from COVID-19. Sample: PBMCs or T cells enriched from blood (not recorded which). CDR3 coding DNA: TGTGCCAGCAGTGAAGGAGGACCTAATGAAAAACTGTTTTTT. This codes for CASSEGGPNEKLFF.